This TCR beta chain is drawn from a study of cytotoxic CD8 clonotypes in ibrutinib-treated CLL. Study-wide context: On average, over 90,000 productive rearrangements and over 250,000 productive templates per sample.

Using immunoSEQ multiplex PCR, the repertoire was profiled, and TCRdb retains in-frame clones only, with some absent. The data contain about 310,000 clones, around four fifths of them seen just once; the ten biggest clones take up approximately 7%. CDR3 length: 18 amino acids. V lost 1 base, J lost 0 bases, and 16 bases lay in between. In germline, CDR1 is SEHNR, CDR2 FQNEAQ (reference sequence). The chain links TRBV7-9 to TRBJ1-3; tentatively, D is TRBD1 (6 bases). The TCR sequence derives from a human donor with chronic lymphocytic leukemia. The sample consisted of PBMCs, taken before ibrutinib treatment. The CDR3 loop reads CASSLGQGKVGSGNTIYF. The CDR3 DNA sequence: TGTGCCAGCAGCTTAGGTCAGGGGAAGGTTGGCTCTGGAAACACCATATATTTT.